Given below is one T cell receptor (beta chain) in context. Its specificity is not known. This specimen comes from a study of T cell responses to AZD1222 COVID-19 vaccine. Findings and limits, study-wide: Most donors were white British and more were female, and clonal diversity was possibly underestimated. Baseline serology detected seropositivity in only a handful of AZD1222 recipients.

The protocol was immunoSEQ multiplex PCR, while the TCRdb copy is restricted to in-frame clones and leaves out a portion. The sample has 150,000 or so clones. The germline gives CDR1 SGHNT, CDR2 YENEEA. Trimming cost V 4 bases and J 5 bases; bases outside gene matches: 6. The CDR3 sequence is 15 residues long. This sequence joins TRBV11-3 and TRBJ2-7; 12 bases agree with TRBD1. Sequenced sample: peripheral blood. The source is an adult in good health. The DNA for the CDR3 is TGTGCCAGCAGCTCCGGGACAGGGGGCTTCCACGAGCAGTACTTC. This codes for CASSSGTGGFHEQYF.